Below are 9 T cell receptor beta chains sequenced from a single sample in a study of Ad26.COV2.S vaccination and SARS-CoV-2 variants. Treatment here: over 15 received Ad26.COV2.S at low or high dose, single or two shots; about 5 received placebo; per-sample allocation not given. Sampling was performed 63 days after the first vaccine or placebo injection. Produced via immunoSEQ multiplex PCR; TCRdb's table is partial and in-frame only. The repertoire holds about 410,000 clones, with about 88% as singletons. The starting material was peripheral blood, obtained in a trial of Ad26.COV2.S vaccine versus placebo. These receptor sequences come from a person aged 18-60 years who received the Ad26.COV2.S COVID-19 vaccine or a placebo.

The V and J genes are TRBV14 and TRBJ1-1; D unclear. The CDR3 loop spans 12 amino acids. In germline, CDR1 is SGHDN, CDR2 FVKESK. V was trimmed by 1 base and J by 8 bases, leaving 8 bases between them. The CDR3 bases are TGTGCCAGCAGCCAAGTTAATCGAGAAGCTTTCTTT. It encodes CASSQVNREAFF.

The rearrangement joins TRBV7-2 to TRBJ2-7; weak D call: TRBD2 (6 bases). CDR1 and CDR2 (germline): SGHTA, FQGNSA. The CDR3 covers 13 residues. Trimming stripped 11 bases from V and 7 bases from J, with 21 bases between. The DNA for the CDR3 is TGTGCCGTTTCGGGAGCAGCCCTGGGGGAGCAGTACTTC. Residues: CAVSGAALGEQYF.

This clone turned up a few times. The chain joins TRBV18 to TRBJ1-3, with a possible D match to TRBD1 (5 bases). V was shortened by 2 bases and J by 8 bases, with 16 bases between the two germline ends. The CDR3 loop spans 15 amino acids. CDR1 and CDR2 from the germline V gene are KGHSH and LQKENI. The CDR3 DNA reads TGTGCCAGCTCACCAACCAGGGCCTCTGAGGACACCATATATTTT. Translated: CASSPTRASEDTIYF.

The V call is TRBV3-1 (or the pseudogene TRBV3-2), the J call TRBJ1-2, with TRBD1 matching 7 bases. The germline gives CDR1 LGHDT, CDR2 YNNKEL (reference sequence). The CDR3 sequence is 15 residues long. V was pared by 5 bases and J by 7 bases, with 13 bases of the junction left unmatched. CDR3 in DNA: TGTGCCAGCAGCGAAACAGGGTCGGGACAGTCTGGCTACACCTTC. This encodes CASSETGSGQSGYTF.

The rearrangement links TRBV5-4 to TRBJ2-7, with 8 bases identical to TRBD2. V trimming: 4 bases; J trimming: 8 bases; junction bases outside the gene matches: 5. Looked up from germline, CDR1 is SGHNT and CDR2 is YYREEE (reference sequence). The CDR3 is 12 amino acids. This chain's CDR3 is CASSVSGEKQYF. Written as DNA, the CDR3 is TGTGCCAGCAGCGTTAGCGGGGAAAAGCAGTACTTC.

V is TRBV2 and J is TRBJ2-1; D is perhaps TRBD2 (5 bases). The V gene lost 4 bases and the J gene lost 12 bases, with 13 bases spanning the gap. This CDR3 comprises 12 residues. In germline, CDR1 is SNHLY, CDR2 FYNNEI. The CDR3 coding sequence is TGTGCCAGCAGTGGCCCAGCGGTCCCGCAGTTCTTC. Translated: CASSGPAVPQFF.

This chain uses TRBV5-8 with TRBJ1-1, with D possibly TRBD1 on 6 matching bases. The CDR3 is 14 amino acids. CDR1 SGHTS and CDR2 YDEGEE come from the germline V gene. V shed 0 bases and J shed 1 base, with 7 bases lying between them. The CDR3 sequence: CASSLEGGNTEAFF. The CDR3 nucleotides read TGTGCCAGCAGCTTGGAGGGGGGGAACACTGAAGCTTTCTTT.

The rearrangement links TRBV19 to TRBJ1-6; the D gene is possibly TRBD1 (6 bases). CDR1 is LNHDA, CDR2 SQIVND, per germline (reference sequence). Trimming took 6 bases from V and 7 from J, leaving 16 bases between them. This CDR3 comprises 15 residues. In nucleotides, the CDR3 is TGTGCCAGTAGCGACCCGACAGGATTCAATTCACCCCTCCACTTT. Translating it yields CASSDPTGFNSPLHF.

The chain carries TRBV18 and TRBJ2-2; D unresolved. The CDR3 totals 14 residues. In germline, CDR1 is KGHSH, CDR2 LQKENI. Trimming took 4 bases from V and 3 from J, leaving 9 bases between them. The CDR3 protein is CASSQAEYTGELFF. The DNA of the CDR3 is TGTGCCAGCTCACAGGCCGAATACACCGGGGAGCTGTTTTTT. Using reference TRBV18 and TRBJ2-2 for the parts outside the CDR3, the full variable domain is NAGVMQNPRHLVRRRGQEARLRCSPMKGHSHVYWYRQLPEEGLKFMVYLQKENIIDESGMPKERFSAEFPKEGPSILRIQQVVRGDSAAYFCASSQAEYTGELFFGEGSRLTVL.